Reported below is one TCR beta chain. These data originate in a study of blood T cell repertoires in COVID-19. Profiled with immunoSEQ multiplex PCR; TCRdb holds only in-frame clones, not every one. Of 250,000 or so clones listed, approximately 89% are singletons. Germline V gives CDR1 GTSNPN, CDR2 SVGIG (reference sequence). The V gene lost 0 bases and the J gene lost 2 bases, with 11 bases spanning the gap. The CDR3 extends over 15 amino acids. The clonotype originates from a man aged 40-49 years who had been exposed to COVID-19. The material sequenced was PBMCs or T cells enriched from blood (not recorded which). V is TRBV30 and J is TRBJ1-3; possibly TRBD1 for D (5 bases). In DNA form, the CDR3 reads TGTGCCTGGAGTGTAGGGCAGGGCCCTGGAAACACCATATATTTT. Residues: CAWSVGQGPGNTIYF. Full variable domain (remainder filled in from reference TRBV30 and TRBJ1-3): SQTIHQWPATLVQPVGSPLSLECTVEGTSNPNLYWYRQAAGRGLQLLFYSVGIGQISSEVPQNLSASRPQDRQFILSSKKLLLSDSGFYLCAWSVGQGPGNTIYFGEGSWLTVV.